This entry describes one T cell receptor beta chain. Its antigen is not identified. This table comes from immunoSEQ multiplex PCR, and its TCRdb copy is limited to in-frame clones, with some not included. The table lists around 79,000 clones, around three quarters of them singletons. The data belong to a study of T cells in localized non-small cell lung cancer. Study observations and caveats: The study sequenced only one region of the tumor. As a result, intratumor heterogeneity could not be excluded and remains possible. Median roughly 57 top-100 tumor clones were shared with paired adjacent lung. Prolonged overall survival went with higher T cell density in the blood. Tumor trailed uninvolved adjacent lung in T cell clonality, which peaked there.

Germline assignment: CDR1 MNHEY and CDR2 SVGAGI. V was pared by 5 bases and J by 0 bases, with 10 bases between. The CDR3 contains 15 residues. The material was PBMCs, obtained before any cancer treatment. The V and J genes are TRBV6-5 and TRBJ1-4; D unresolved. This TCR derives from a man aged 40 to 70 with stage II squamous cell lung carcinoma. CDR3 nucleotide sequence: TGTGCCAGCAGTCCCGCCGGGGCAACTAATGAAAAACTGTTTTTT. The encoded protein is CASSPAGATNEKLFF.